Listed below are T cell receptor beta chains from one sample, sequenced in a study of blood T cells in healthy people across ages. TCRdb reprocessed the 5' RACE reads via MiXCR and lists one record per CDR3 protein. The data show about 1.4 million distinct CDR3 sequences, approximately 59% seen once. Input material: blood. The receptors were gathered from a man in his late teens or twenties in good health. The conserved cysteine and the conserved F or W are not part of the CDR3 here. Fields, in order: J gene, V gene, CDR3 protein.

J gene: TRBJ1-4
V gene: TRBV4-1
CDR3 protein: ASSLFHPEDNEKLF

J gene: TRBJ1-3
V gene: TRBV4-1
CDR3 protein: ASSQDPATSGNTIY

J gene: TRBJ2-3
V gene: TRBV5-6
CDR3 protein: ASSLGFQGRTDTQY

J gene: TRBJ2-7
V gene: TRBV7-2
CDR3 protein: ASSSRGTTNYEQY

J gene: TRBJ1-2
V gene: TRBV4-2
CDR3 protein: ASSRETTGGADGYT

J gene: TRBJ1-2
V gene: TRBV9
CDR3 protein: ASNPSVYGYT

J gene: TRBJ2-4
V gene: TRBV5-5
CDR3 protein: ASSLELNIQY

J gene: TRBJ2-1
V gene: TRBV20-1
CDR3 protein: SAVHVSEGNEQF

J gene: TRBJ2-7
V gene: TRBV7-6
CDR3 protein: ASSLEPGADEQY

J gene: TRBJ2-2
V gene: TRBV4-3
CDR3 protein: ASSQDGTNTGELF

J gene: TRBJ2-3
V gene: TRBV4-3
CDR3 protein: ASSQDGLAGASSTDTQY

J gene: TRBJ1-4
V gene: TRBV9
CDR3 protein: ASSAPGTGLEKLF

J gene: TRBJ1-1
V gene: TRBV19
CDR3 protein: ASSIWDRSMNTEAF

J gene: TRBJ1-2
V gene: TRBV20-1
CDR3 protein: SATVEFGYYGYT

J gene: TRBJ2-1
V gene: TRBV10-1
CDR3 protein: ASSESSGRAVEQF

J gene: TRBJ1-2
V gene: TRBV29-1
CDR3 protein: SVDSPKDGSYT

J gene: TRBJ2-1
V gene: TRBV27
CDR3 protein: ASSLGTSGAFYNEQF

J gene: TRBJ1-2
V gene: TRBV10-3
CDR3 protein: AISELRQPGYT

J gene: TRBJ2-5
V gene: TRBV4-1
CDR3 protein: ASSPLTATSGGAPETQY

J gene: .
V gene: TRBV20-1
CDR3 protein: SARSHVIAGGPGEQY

J gene: TRBJ2-5
V gene: TRBV27
CDR3 protein: ASSSLRGLRETQY

J gene: TRBJ2-5
V gene: TRBV10-1
CDR3 protein: ASSETRGHQETQY

J gene: TRBJ2-3
V gene: TRBV20-1
CDR3 protein: SARASGVTDTQY

J gene: TRBJ2-6
V gene: TRBV6-2/TRBV6-3
CDR3 protein: ASSNPTGANVLT

J gene: TRBJ2-7
V gene: TRBV4-1
CDR3 protein: ASSQVPVSYEQY

J gene: TRBJ2-4
V gene: TRBV6-2/TRBV6-3
CDR3 protein: ATKGGGGNIQY

J gene: TRBJ2-6
V gene: TRBV7-2
CDR3 protein: ASSRQVLSGANVLT

J gene: TRBJ2-3
V gene: TRBV5-1
CDR3 protein: ASSHDRFADTQY

J gene: TRBJ2-4
V gene: TRBV5-6
CDR3 protein: ASTISGGLKNIQY

J gene: TRBJ1-2
V gene: TRBV20-1
CDR3 protein: SRSKNYGYT

J gene: TRBJ2-1
V gene: TRBV13
CDR3 protein: ASSWQGFNEQF

J gene: TRBJ2-7
V gene: TRBV28
CDR3 protein: ASTLSFGFEQY

J gene: TRBJ2-7
V gene: TRBV12-3/TRBV12-4
CDR3 protein: ASSRTASYEQY

J gene: TRBJ2-3
V gene: TRBV5-1
CDR3 protein: ASSLVRSSGRSTDTQY

J gene: TRBJ2-4
V gene: TRBV6-2/TRBV6-3
CDR3 protein: ASSYGGSKNIQY

J gene: TRBJ2-2
V gene: TRBV7-2
CDR3 protein: ASSLDLRELF

J gene: TRBJ2-5
V gene: TRBV29-1
CDR3 protein: SVDMDRGMRQETQY

J gene: TRBJ2-1
V gene: TRBV29-1
CDR3 protein: SVAAGSREEQF

J gene: TRBJ2-1
V gene: TRBV6-2/TRBV6-3
CDR3 protein: ASKTLSAGEQF

J gene: TRBJ1-2
V gene: TRBV7-9
CDR3 protein: ASSLTASGYGYT

J gene: TRBJ2-1
V gene: TRBV4-1
CDR3 protein: ASSPGQGGVDEQF

J gene: TRBJ2-2
V gene: TRBV12-5
CDR3 protein: ASGLVSSGSGELF

J gene: TRBJ2-5
V gene: TRBV11-3
CDR3 protein: ASSFGGGSETQY

J gene: TRBJ2-5
V gene: TRBV20-1
CDR3 protein: SALRLAGIQETQY

J gene: TRBJ1-1
V gene: TRBV11-2
CDR3 protein: ACSLSRNTEAF

J gene: TRBJ2-7
V gene: TRBV5-1
CDR3 protein: ASAQTSPTVLSYEQY

J gene: TRBJ2-6
V gene: TRBV7-2
CDR3 protein: ASKTGLAGAFSGANVLT

J gene: TRBJ1-2
V gene: TRBV20-1
CDR3 protein: SARSGRGGGYT

J gene: TRBJ2-3
V gene: TRBV7-2
CDR3 protein: AVNRGDTQY

J gene: TRBJ2-7
V gene: TRBV20-1
CDR3 protein: SPSINSYEQY

J gene: TRBJ2-1
V gene: TRBV12-3/TRBV12-4
CDR3 protein: ASSLNWDSYNEQF

J gene: TRBJ2-2
V gene: TRBV29-1
CDR3 protein: SVEGGGELF

J gene: TRBJ2-7
V gene: TRBV5-1
CDR3 protein: ASSLASGSYEQY

J gene: .
V gene: TRBV4-3
CDR3 protein: ASSQEQDGPYEQY

J gene: TRBJ2-1
V gene: TRBV7-2
CDR3 protein: ASSLTSGGRGNNEQF

J gene: TRBJ1-2
V gene: TRBV28
CDR3 protein: ASCYQGVYGYT

J gene: TRBJ1-5
V gene: TRBV9
CDR3 protein: ASSGQGLNQPQH

J gene: TRBJ2-1
V gene: TRBV4-2
CDR3 protein: ASSQDGGKGGNEQF

J gene: TRBJ2-4
V gene: TRBV29-1
CDR3 protein: SVSTRLAKNIQY